The 20 T cell receptor beta chains below were found in one sample sequenced in a study of shared clonotypes between healthy human individuals. Sequencing was performed with immunoSEQ multiplex PCR; in TCRdb, only in-frame clones are kept and a portion is missing. The sample lists hundreds of thousands of clones; less than 80% were seen once. The specimen was memory CD4+ T cells sorted from blood. Subset in this sample: CD45RA-negative fraction. These receptor sequences come from a woman in her twenties or thirties in good health.

V gene TRBV19 combines with J gene TRBJ2-4, with 7 bases lining up with TRBD1. The trim removed 8 bases at V and 6 bases at J, leaving 10 bases unmatched. Looked up from germline, CDR1 is LNHDA and CDR2 is SQIVND (reference sequence). The CDR3 loop spans 14 amino acids. The CDR3 nucleotides read TGTGCCAGTGGGGGCCCGGGACAGATAAACATTCAGTACTTC. This translates into CASGGPGQINIQYF.

This clone occurred a few times. This rearrangement joins TRBV9 to TRBJ1-1, with D perhaps TRBD1 (6 bases). CDR1 and CDR2 from the germline V gene are SGDLS and YYNGEE. CDR3 length equals 14 residues. Trimming cost V 6 bases and J 4 bases, with 16 bases left between them. The CDR3 DNA sequence: TGTGCCAGCAACAAACAGGGTCAGGGCACTGAAGCTTTCTTT. Its protein is CASNKQGQGTEAFF.

This sequence joins TRBV5-4 and TRBJ1-1; D might be TRBD1 (6 bases). Per germline, CDR1 SGHNT and CDR2 YYREEE (reference sequence). V was shortened by 1 base and J by 3 bases, with 13 bases between the two germline ends. This CDR3 spans 15 amino acids. The CDR3 sequence: CASSLKGGAYTEAFF. CDR3 bases: TGTGCCAGCAGCTTGAAGGGGGGCGCCTACACTGAAGCTTTCTTT. The entire variable domain, with the rest obtained from reference TRBV5-4 and TRBJ1-1, is as follows: ETGVTQSPTHLIKTRGQQVTLRCSSQSGHNTVSWYQQALGQGPQFIFQYYREEENGRGNFPPRFSGLQFPNYSSELNVNALELDDSALYLCASSLKGGAYTEAFFGQGTRLTVV.

This clone has just a few counts. The chain has TRBV5-1 and TRBJ1-5; weak D call: TRBD1 (5 bases). The germline V gene encodes CDR1 SGHRS and CDR2 YFSETQ. V was pared by 3 bases and J by 0 bases, with 10 bases between. CDR3 length: 15 residues. The chain's CDR3 is CASSWDGYSNQPQHF. CDR3 nucleotide sequence: TGCGCCAGCAGCTGGGACGGGTATAGCAATCAGCCCCAGCATTTT.

This clone was recorded at least ten times. The chain joins TRBV9 to TRBJ1-1; a weak D match, TRBD1 (6 bases). Germline V lookup: CDR1 SGDLS, CDR2 YYNGEE. V was cut by 3 bases and J by 2 bases, with 17 bases left in between. This CDR3 has 16 residues. The DNA of the CDR3 is TGTGCCAGCAGCGCCATACCGACAGGACTTAACACTGAAGCTTTCTTT. Translated, it gives CASSAIPTGLNTEAFF.

V gene TRBV4-2 combines with J gene TRBJ1-6, with 8 bases that match TRBD1. The CDR3 consists of 16 residues. The V segment lost 1 base and the J segment 10 bases; nucleotides outside the gene matches: 9. From germline, CDR1 is LGHNA and CDR2 YNFKEQ. DNA of the CDR3: TGTGCCAGCAGCCAAGGAGGACAGGGAAATGGGTCACCCCTCCACTTT. It is translated as CASSQGGQGNGSPLHF.

The V call is TRBV29-1, the J call TRBJ2-7; D is uncertain. This CDR3 is built from 14 residues. The germline V gene has CDR1 SQVTM and CDR2 ANQGSEA. V lost 5 bases, J lost 2 bases, and 16 bases lay in between. The CDR3 sequence is CSVRTEDLTYEQYF. The CDR3 bases are TGCAGCGTTAGGACCGAAGACCTTACCTACGAGCAGTACTTC.

The chain combines TRBV2 with TRBJ1-1; D is perhaps TRBD1 (6 bases). CDR1 is SNHLY, CDR2 FYNNEI, per germline. Trimming removed 2 bases at V and 0 bases at J, with 13 bases between. The CDR3 sequence is 16 residues long. The CDR3 DNA is TGTGCCAGCAGTGAAATATATCAGGGGATGAACACTGAAGCTTTCTTT. Amino acids: CASSEIYQGMNTEAFF. Complete variable domain (other parts from reference TRBV2 and TRBJ1-1): EPEVTQTPSHQVTQMGQEVILRCVPISNHLYFYWYRQILGQKVEFLVSFYNNEISEKSEIFDDQFSVERPDGSNFTLKIRSTKLEDSAMYFCASSEIYQGMNTEAFFGQGTRLTVV.

The chain uses TRBV6-4 and TRBJ2-3; 10 bases are a match to TRBD2. Per the germline V gene, CDR1 is MRHNA and CDR2 is SNTAGT. The CDR3 has 15 residues. Unmatched junction bases numbered 8, after V lost 6 bases and J lost 5 bases. CDR3 DNA sequence: TGTGCCAGCAGACCTCTAGCGGGAGTAGGAGATACGCAGTATTTT. The encoded protein is CASRPLAGVGDTQYF.

Comments on this clone: Other DNA sequences within the sample encode an identical CDR3. The genes are TRBV28 and TRBJ1-2, with D perhaps TRBD1 (5 bases). V lost 4 bases and J lost 7, with 7 bases in between. In germline, CDR1 is MDHEN, CDR2 SYDVKM. The CDR3 totals 11 residues. CDR3 sequence reads: CASSSGLGYTF. The CDR3 DNA is TGTGCCAGCAGTTCAGGGCTTGGCTACACCTTC.

The chain couples TRBV7-9 to TRBJ2-7, with D possibly being TRBD2 (6 bases). Germline V gene sequence: CDR1 SEHNR, CDR2 FQNEAQ (reference sequence). The CDR3 has 13 amino acids. Trimming removed 6 bases at V and 3 bases at J, with 12 bases between. The CDR3 region is CASRPSGGYEQYF. The CDR3 DNA follows: TGTGCCAGCAGGCCATCCGGGGGCTACGAGCAGTACTTC. The full variable domain, with the rest looked up from reference TRBV7-9 and TRBJ2-7, is DTGVSQNPRHKITKRGQNVTFRCDPISEHNRLYWYRQTLGQGPEFLTYFQNEAQLEKSRLLSDRFSAERPKGSFSTLEIQRTEQGDSAMYLCASRPSGGYEQYFGPGTRLTVT.

The chain employs TRBV2 and TRBJ2-1; TRBD1 aligns across 7 bases. The CDR3 loop spans 18 amino acids. With V trimmed by 4 bases and J by 0 bases, 12 bases remained unmatched. Germline V CDR1 and CDR2: SNHLY, FYNNEI. In nucleotides, the CDR3 is TGTGCCAGCAGTGTCCCCCCGGGACAGAGTAACTCCTACAATGAGCAGTTCTTC. Amino acid sequence: CASSVPPGQSNSYNEQFF. The complete variable domain, with remaining parts taken from reference TRBV2 and TRBJ2-1, reads EPEVTQTPSHQVTQMGQEVILRCVPISNHLYFYWYRQILGQKVEFLVSFYNNEISEKSEIFDDQFSVERPDGSNFTLKIRSTKLEDSAMYFCASSVPPGQSNSYNEQFFGPGTRLTVL.

This chain links TRBV5-6 with TRBJ1-1; the D is unclear. The length of the CDR3 is 11 residues. V was trimmed by 2 bases and J by 6 bases, leaving 5 bases between them. Germline CDR1 SGHDT, CDR2 YYEEEE. CDR3 nucleotide sequence: TGTGCCAGCAGCTTCGGGGCTGAAGCTTTCTTT. This gives the protein CASSFGAEAFF.

This clone was counted many times. At the DNA level, this CDR3 is encoded by other sequences in the same sample as well. V is TRBV6-5 and J is TRBJ2-7; 12 bases line up with TRBD1. CDR3 size: 14 residues. In germline, CDR1 is MNHEY, CDR2 SVGAGI. The ends lost 6 bases at V and 4 bases at J; junction bases unmatched: 4. For the CDR3, the DNA is TGTGCCAGCAGCCGGGGACAGGGGGCGTACGAGCAGTACTTC. This codes for CASSRGQGAYEQYF.

This clone was detected a few times. The rearrangement joins TRBV2 to TRBJ2-7, with D maybe TRBD2 (6 bases). Germline-derived CDR1 and CDR2 are SNHLY and FYNNEI. The CDR3 sequence is 12 residues long. V gave up 7 bases and J gave up 7 bases, with 14 bases separating them. The CDR3 sequence: CASNGGSREQYF. The CDR3 DNA reads as TGTGCCAGCAATGGGGGGTCGCGGGAGCAGTACTTC.

The rearrangement joins TRBV28 to TRBJ2-1, with 11 bases identical to TRBD2. Germline CDR1 reads MDHEN; CDR2 reads SYDVKM. The CDR3 has 19 residues. V trimming: 4 bases; J trimming: 0 bases; junction bases outside the gene matches: 11. The CDR3 sequence: CASSSPTSGVRSSYNEQFF. CDR3 nucleotide sequence: TGTGCCAGCAGTTCCCCGACTAGCGGGGTAAGGAGCTCCTACAATGAGCAGTTCTTC.

This sequence joins TRBV5-1 and TRBJ2-5; 12 nucleotides agree with TRBD1. The CDR3 is 14 amino acids. The V segment lost 4 bases and the J segment 4 bases; nucleotides outside the gene matches: 2. The germline V gene has CDR1 SGHRS and CDR2 YFSETQ. DNA of the CDR3: TGCGCCAGCAGCAGGGACAGGGGGCGAGAGACCCAGTACTTC. Translating it yields CASSRDRGRETQYF.

In the case of this clone: Possible read error: a much larger clone is one base away. The J gene is TRBJ2-7, the V gene TRBV2, with D tentatively TRBD1 (6 bases). Trimming removed 6 bases at V and 3 bases at J, with 6 bases between. CDR3 size: 11 residues. CDR1 SNHLY and CDR2 FYNNEI come from the germline V gene. The CDR3 protein is CASRQGYEQYF. The CDR3 DNA reads TGTGCCAGCAGACAGGGCTACGAGCAGTACTTC.

The gene calls are TRBV19 and TRBJ2-7, with D tentatively TRBD1 (5 bases). From germline, CDR1 is LNHDA and CDR2 SQIVND (reference sequence). The CDR3 spans 12 residues. Between the trimmed V and J ends, which lost 10 bases and 6 bases, there was a span of 16 bases. CDR3 protein: CATQGELSEQYF. The CDR3 DNA reads TGTGCCACCCAGGGTGAACTCTCCGAGCAGTACTTC.

V and J are TRBV4-2 and TRBJ2-4; 12 positions match TRBD2. CDR3 size: 18 residues. Germline lookup yields CDR1 LGHNA and CDR2 YNFKEQ. V trimming: 4 bases; J trimming: 3 bases; junction bases outside the gene matches: 10. The DNA of the CDR3 is TGTGCCAGCAGCCCTCGACTAGCGGGAGATTATGTCAAAAACATTCAGTACTTC. This translates into CASSPRLAGDYVKNIQYF.